A selection of T cell receptor beta chains follows, all from one sample in a study of T-cell memory formation after mild COVID-19. TCRdb analysed the 5' RACE reads with MiXCR anew, one entry per CDR3 protein. The sample lists around 470,000 distinct CDR3 sequences; roughly 20% were seen once. Sequenced sample: PBMCs or a T cell subset sorted from them (not recorded which). The receptors stem from an adult woman who had mild COVID-19 (a few samples of this study predate the infection). Cell type and time point are not known. The CDR3 runs from the conserved cysteine through the conserved F or W. The D gene is left open where the match is weak. A row's size may be missing; if present it is once, few, many or a size class.

cdr3_aa cdr3_nt clone_size j_call v_call cdr3_length d_call
CASSPRWETDTQYF TGTGCCAGCAGCCCAAGGTGGGAAACAGATACGCAGTATTTT . TRBJ2-3 TRBV7-2 14 .
CATSSRVGNQPQHF TGTGCCACCAGCTCTAGGGTGGGCAATCAGCCCCAGCATTTT . TRBJ1-5 TRBV15 14 .
CASSPSEGMNTEAFF TGTGCCAGCAGCCCGTCGGAGGGGATGAACACTGAAGCTTTCTTT . TRBJ1-1 TRBV7-3 15 .
CASSPRGTLSEQYF TGCGCCAGCAGCCCGCGGGGGACACTAAGCGAGCAGTACTTC . TRBJ2-7 TRBV5-1 14 .
CASSQGRRTDTQYF TGTGCCAGCAGCCAGGGTAGGCGCACAGATACGCAGTATTTT few TRBJ2-3 TRBV4-2 14 .
CASSSTGGNYGYTF TGCGCCAGCAGCTCCACAGGGGGAAACTATGGCTACACCTTC many TRBJ1-2 TRBV7-9 14 TRBD1
CSARGDRDYGYTF TGCAGTGCTAGAGGGGACAGAGACTATGGCTACACCTTC few TRBJ1-2 TRBV20-1 13 TRBD1
CASCPTGPPDNEQFF TGTGCCAGCTGCCCAACGGGACCCCCCGACAATGAGCAGTTCTTC few TRBJ2-1 TRBV7-9 15 .
CSARALGGGHTDTQYF TGCAGTGCTAGAGCCCTGGGGGGCGGGCACACAGATACGCAGTATTTT few TRBJ2-3 TRBV20-1 16 .
CASSSDRGDYGGSYNEQFF TGTGCCAGCAGCTCGGACAGGGGAGACTATGGCGGCTCCTACAATGAGCAGTTCTTC few TRBJ2-1 TRBV7-9 19 TRBD1
CASSLAGDPTDTQYF TGTGCCAGCAGTCTAGCGGGGGACCCCACAGATACGCAGTATTTT many TRBJ2-3 TRBV9 15 TRBD2
CASRGQGLNLHEQFF TGTGCCAGCAGGGGACAGGGTCTTAACCTTCATGAGCAGTTCTTC . TRBJ2-1 TRBV14 15 TRBD1
CASSSRTVKNTEAFF TGTGCCAGCAGTTCACGGACAGTGAAGAACACTGAAGCTTTCTTT . TRBJ1-1 TRBV6-6 15 .
CASRFWTGESEQYF TGTGCCAGCAGATTTTGGACAGGGGAAAGCGAGCAGTACTTC few TRBJ2-7 TRBV6-2/TRBV6-3 14 TRBD1
CASSLDGQGADTQYF TGCGCCAGCAGCTTGGACGGACAGGGTGCAGATACGCAGTATTTT many TRBJ2-3 TRBV5-1 15 TRBD1
CASSTGTAMNTEAFF TGCGCCAGCAGCACCGGGACAGCAATGAACACTGAAGCTTTCTTT few TRBJ1-1 TRBV4-3 15 TRBD1
CAWILWNTEAFF TGTGCCTGGATACTCTGGAACACTGAAGCTTTCTTT . TRBJ1-1 TRBV30 12 .
CASSSLSIRETQYF TGTGCCAGTAGTTCGCTTAGCATCCGGGAGACCCAGTACTTC . TRBJ2-5 TRBV19 14 .
CATADREFNNEQFF TGTGCCACAGCGGACAGGGAATTCAACAATGAGCAGTTCTTC few TRBJ2-1 TRBV24-1 14 TRBD1
CASSPYSGRGRETQYF TGTGCCAGCAGCCCCTATAGCGGGAGGGGACGGGAGACCCAGTACTTC once TRBJ2-5 TRBV12-3/TRBV12-4 16 TRBD2
CASSQLQGASNYGYTF TGTGCCAGCAGTCAGCTGCAGGGGGCCTCTAACTATGGCTACACCTTC . TRBJ1-2 TRBV7-9 16 TRBD1
CASSGGTSVETQYF TGTGCCAGCAGCGGCGGGACTAGCGTGGAGACCCAGTACTTC few TRBJ2-5 TRBV7-9 14 TRBD2
CASSQDGRTGGTEAFF TGCGCCAGCAGCCAAGATGGGCGGACAGGGGGCACTGAAGCTTTCTTT . TRBJ1-1 TRBV4-3 16 TRBD1
CSVDGVQTQYF TGCAGCGTTGATGGGGTGCAGACCCAGTACTTC many TRBJ2-5 TRBV29-1 11 .
CASSPTGDTQYF TGTGCCAGCAGCCCGACAGGGGATACGCAGTATTTT many TRBJ2-3 TRBV5-4 12 TRBD1
CASSPPGLNNEQFF TGTGCCAGCAGTCCACCGGGACTAAACAATGAGCAGTTCTTC few TRBJ2-1 TRBV12-3/TRBV12-4 14 TRBD2
CASSERWYEQYF TGTGCCAGCAGTGAAAGGTGGTACGAGCAGTACTTC many TRBJ2-7 TRBV6-1 12 .
CASSYSGGLTGELFF TGTGCCAGCAGTTACTCCGGGGGATTGACCGGGGAGCTGTTTTTT . TRBJ2-2 TRBV6-6 15 .
CASSMPGSGPSGNTIYF TGTGCCAGCAGCATGCCAGGGTCCGGGCCCTCCGGAAACACCATATATTTT . TRBJ1-3 TRBV7-2 17 .
CASSPGTDEAFF TGTGCCAGCTCACCTGGGACAGATGAAGCTTTCTTT few TRBJ1-1 TRBV18 12 TRBD1
CASSYDRADEKLFF TGTGCCAGCAGTTACGACAGGGCCGATGAAAAACTGTTTTTT many TRBJ1-4 TRBV6-6 14 TRBD1
CASSDQVNYGYTF TGTGCCAGCAGCGACCAGGTGAACTATGGCTACACCTTC . TRBJ1-2 TRBV2 13 .
CASNRPGQKNIQYF TGTGCCAGCAATCGACCGGGACAGAAAAACATTCAGTACTTC few TRBJ2-4 TRBV11-2 14 TRBD1